These 5 T cell receptor beta chains were sequenced from one sample in a study of human T cells and chemical hapten exposure. Whole blood, unfractionated, served as the material for total RNA extraction. From the 5' RACE reads, TCRdb called clonotypes with MiXCR, one entry per CDR3 protein. The sample lists about 140,000 distinct CDR3 sequences; roughly 4.1% were seen once. The origin of the receptors is a female donor in good health.

This clonotype was detected ten times or more. This chain uses TRBV20-1 with TRBJ2-3; the D is unclear. Germline CDR1 reads DFQATT; CDR2 reads SNEGSKA (reference sequence). The CDR3 runs to 13 residues. The germline V and J ends were trimmed by 1 base and 6 bases, with 11 bases remaining between them. CDR3 region: CSARGRARDTQYF. Written as DNA, the CDR3 is TGCAGTGCTAGAGGGAGAGCTCGGGATACGCAGTATTTT.

In its sample, this clonotype was seen many times. J is TRBJ2-1 and V is TRBV5-4; 9 positions agree with TRBD2. V shed 6 bases and J 5 bases; nucleotides not matched to a gene: 9. CDR1 SGHNT and CDR2 YYREEE come from the germline V gene (reference sequence). The CDR3 is made up of 15 amino acids. Written as DNA, the CDR3 is TGTGCCAGCAACGGGAGGGTAGCGGGGGACAATGAGCAGTTCTTC. Its protein product is CASNGRVAGDNEQFF.

Only a few counts were recorded for this clonotype. This rearrangement joins TRBV6-2 or TRBV6-3 to TRBJ2-1; D unclear. CDR1 is MNHEY and CDR2 is SVGEGT in the germline V gene. Trimming removed 2 bases at V and 5 bases at J, with 4 bases between. The CDR3 loop spans 12 amino acids. In DNA, the CDR3 is TGTGCCAGCAGTTACCCCCACAATGAGCAGTTCTTC. This encodes CASSYPHNEQFF.

Many counts were recorded for this clonotype. CDR3: CASSELDIRQNQPQHF. In nucleotides, the CDR3 is TGTGCCAGCAGTGAGTTGGACATTAGACAAAATCAGCCCCAGCATTTT. This chain connects TRBV2 to TRBJ1-5, with D tentatively TRBD1 (5 bases). Trimming removed 3 bases from V and 4 bases from J, with 16 bases in between. This CDR3 has 16 amino acids. CDR1 is SNHLY, CDR2 FYNNEI, per germline. Supplemented by reference TRBV2 and TRBJ1-5, the full variable domain reads EPEVTQTPSHQVTQMGQEVILRCVPISNHLYFYWYRQILGQKVEFLVSFYNNEISEKSEIFDDQFSVERPDGSNFTLKIRSTKLEDSAMYFCASSELDIRQNQPQHFGDGTRLSIL.

This clonotype was recorded many times. This chain links TRBV12-3 or TRBV12-4 with TRBJ2-3; 11 bases match TRBD2. This CDR3 region has 14 residues. The V segment lost 3 bases and the J segment 7 bases; nucleotides outside the gene matches: 3. This CDR3 is CASSFGTSGNTQYF. CDR3 DNA: TGTGCCAGCAGTTTCGGGACTAGCGGAAATACGCAGTATTTT.